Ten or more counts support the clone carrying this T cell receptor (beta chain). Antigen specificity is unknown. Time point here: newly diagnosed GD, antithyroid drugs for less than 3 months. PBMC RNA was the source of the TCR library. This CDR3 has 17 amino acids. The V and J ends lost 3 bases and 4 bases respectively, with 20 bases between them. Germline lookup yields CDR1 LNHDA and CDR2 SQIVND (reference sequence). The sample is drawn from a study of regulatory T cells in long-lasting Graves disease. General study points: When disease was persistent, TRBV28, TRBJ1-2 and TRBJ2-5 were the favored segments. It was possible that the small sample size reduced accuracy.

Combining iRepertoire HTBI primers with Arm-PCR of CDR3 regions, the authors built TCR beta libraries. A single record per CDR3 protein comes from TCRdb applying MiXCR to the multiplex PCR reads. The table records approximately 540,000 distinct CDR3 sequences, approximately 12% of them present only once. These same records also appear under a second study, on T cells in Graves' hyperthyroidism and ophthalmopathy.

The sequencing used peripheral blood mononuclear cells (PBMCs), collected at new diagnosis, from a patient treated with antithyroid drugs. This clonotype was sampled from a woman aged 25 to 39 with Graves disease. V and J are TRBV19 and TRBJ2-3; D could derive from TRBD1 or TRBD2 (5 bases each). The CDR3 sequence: CASSINRLWDGSDTQYF. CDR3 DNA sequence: TGTGCCAGTAGTATCAACCGACTTTGGGACGGCTCAGATACGCAGTATTTT.